The clone carrying this TCR beta chain was found a few times. TCRdb re-analysed the 5' RACE reads in MiXCR, keeping a single row per CDR3 protein. The top ten hold around 20% of the sample, which has about 320,000 distinct CDR3 sequences, approximately 14% seen once. The entry originates in a study of T-cell memory formation after mild COVID-19. Germline CDR1 and CDR2: SGHAT and FQNNGV. V trimming: 2 bases; J trimming: 10 bases; junction bases outside the gene matches: 9. The CDR3 is 16 residues long. The specimen was PBMCs or a T cell subset sorted from them (not recorded which). The clonotype was recovered from a man younger than 35 who had mild COVID-19 (a few samples of this study predate the infection). Cell type and time point are not known. The chain recombines TRBV11-2 with TRBJ1-4; 11 nucleotides match TRBD1. The chain's CDR3 is CASSLPPGQGEGKLFF. DNA of the CDR3: TGTGCCAGCAGCTTACCCCCGGGACAGGGGGAGGGAAAACTGTTTTTT.